The 20 T cell receptor beta chains reported below all come from one sample, sequenced in a study of control samples from healthy donors and cancer patients. The table came from immunoSEQ multiplex PCR; TCRdb's copy has only in-frame clones and leaves some out. The data hold some 220,000 clones, with 85% to 95% observed a single time. The sample consisted of blood. Receptors originate from a man aged 50 to 59 in good health.

This chain joins TRBV4-1 and TRBJ2-1; no clear D gene. The CDR3 has 13 residues. CDR1 MGHRA and CDR2 YSYEKL come from the germline V gene. V lost 0 bases to trimming and J lost 12 bases, with 12 bases between them. The CDR3 region is CASSQDEERAQFF. CDR3 in DNA: TGCGCCAGCAGCCAAGATGAGGAACGGGCGCAGTTCTTC.

This chain connects TRBV28 to TRBJ1-3; a weak D match, TRBD1 (6 bases). Germline lookup yields CDR1 MDHEN and CDR2 SYDVKM. The CDR3 runs 14 residues. V dropped 7 bases and J dropped 0 bases, with 10 bases sitting between them. DNA of the CDR3: TGTGCCAGCAAGGGGGGGCCCTCTGGAAACACCATATATTTT. Translating gives CASKGGPSGNTIYF.

The rearrangement links TRBV30 to TRBJ2-7, with D maybe TRBD1 (6 bases). V was shortened by 1 base and J by 2 bases, with 9 bases between the two germline ends. Germline values: CDR1 GTSNPN, CDR2 SVGIG (reference sequence). The CDR3 runs to 13 residues. The DNA of the CDR3 is TGTGCCTGGAGTGGAAGGGGGACCTACGAGCAGTACTTC. As protein: CAWSGRGTYEQYF.

This rearrangement joins TRBV7-2 to TRBJ2-1; maybe TRBD1 (6 bases). Per the germline V gene, CDR1 is SGHTA and CDR2 is FQGNSA. The CDR3 is 14 amino acids. Trimming stripped 2 bases from V and 6 bases from J, with 11 bases between. CDR3 sequence (DNA): TGTGCCAGCAGCTTAACCGGGACACTCAATGAGCAGTTCTTC. Its translation: CASSLTGTLNEQFF.

This clone was observed a single time. The chain employs TRBV29-1 and TRBJ1-4; a weak D match, TRBD1 (6 bases). Germline CDR1 SQVTM, CDR2 ANQGSEA. Trimming shortened V by 5 bases and J by 5 bases, and 12 bases separated the two germline ends. CDR3 length: 13 amino acids. CDR3 sequence (DNA): TGCAGCGTTAAGGGGGGCCCCAATGAAAAACTGTTTTTT. Its translation: CSVKGGPNEKLFF.

In nucleotides, the CDR3 is TGTGCCAGCAGTGAGGGGCTGAACTATGGCTACACCTTC. This translates into CASSEGLNYGYTF. J is TRBJ1-2 and V is TRBV2; maybe TRBD1 (5 bases). The germline CDR1 and CDR2 sequences are SNHLY and FYNNEI. The CDR3 contains 13 residues. Trimming removed 3 bases at V and 2 bases at J, with 7 bases between.

The J gene is TRBJ2-1, the V gene TRBV5-1, with D perhaps TRBD1 (6 bases). Deletions cut 0 bases from V and 6 bases from J, with 10 bases between. Germline V gene sequence: CDR1 SGHRS, CDR2 YFSETQ. This CDR3 region has 14 residues. The CDR3 protein is CASSLAQGRNEQFF. The CDR3 DNA sequence: TGCGCCAGCAGCTTGGCTCAGGGGCGCAATGAGCAGTTCTTC.

V is TRBV28 and J is TRBJ2-3; 9 nucleotides line up with TRBD1. The length of the CDR3 is 17 residues. Trimming took 3 bases from V and 2 from J; bases not matched to a gene: 9. Germline lookup yields CDR1 MDHEN and CDR2 SYDVKM. CDR3 sequence (DNA): TGTGCCAGCAGTTTTGGCCCGGGACAGGGAACCACAGATACGCAGTATTTT. Amino acid sequence: CASSFGPGQGTTDTQYF.

The J gene is TRBJ1-3, the V gene TRBV30; no reliable D call. Trimming removed 0 bases from V and 1 base from J, with 10 bases in between. The CDR3 has 15 amino acids. Germline V CDR1 and CDR2: GTSNPN, SVGIG (reference sequence). CDR3 DNA: TGTGCCTGGAGTGTCTTGATGGGGTCTGGAAACACCATATATTTT. It yields the protein CAWSVLMGSGNTIYF.

The rearrangement links TRBV3-1 (or the pseudogene TRBV3-2) to TRBJ2-7; D might be TRBD2 (6 bases). V lost 0 bases to trimming and J lost 5 bases, with 20 bases between them. This CDR3 is 17 amino acids long. Germline V gene lookup returns CDR1 LGHDT and CDR2 YNNKEL (reference sequence). The CDR3 here is CASSQDAGPDTLHEQYF. The CDR3 DNA follows: TGTGCCAGCAGCCAAGATGCGGGACCGGACACCCTCCACGAGCAGTACTTC.

This rearrangement joins TRBV7-2 to TRBJ2-2; 7 positions match TRBD1. V was pared by 5 bases and J by 4 bases, with 7 bases of the junction left unmatched. The CDR3 spans 15 residues. Germline V gives CDR1 SGHTA, CDR2 FQGNSA. CDR3 sequence reads: CASSPRQGVTGELFF. The CDR3 bases are TGTGCCAGCAGCCCTAGACAGGGAGTCACCGGGGAGCTGTTTTTT. The whole variable domain, remainder taken from reference TRBV7-2 and TRBJ2-2, is GAGVSQSPSNKVTEKGKDVELRCDPISGHTALYWYRQSLGQGLEFLIYFQGNSAPDKSGLPSDRFSAERTGGSVSTLTIQRTQQEDSAVYLCASSPRQGVTGELFFGEGSRLTVL.

The chain combines TRBV28 with TRBJ2-7; D perhaps matches TRBD2 (6 bases). The CDR3 is made up of 14 amino acids. V was trimmed by 7 bases and J by 3 bases, leaving 16 bases between them. Germline CDR1 and CDR2: MDHEN and SYDVKM. CDR3 in amino acids: CASTAGTQYYEQYF. For the CDR3, the DNA is TGTGCCAGCACCGCGGGGACCCAATACTACGAGCAGTACTTC.

The rearrangement joins TRBV2 to TRBJ2-3; D not resolved. CDR1 SNHLY and CDR2 FYNNEI come from the germline V gene. The CDR3 spans 14 residues. V lost 4 bases and J 0 bases, leaving 8 bases between the germline ends. The CDR3 DNA reads as TGTGCCAGCAGTGTCCTTTTAAGCACAGATACGCAGTATTTT. It encodes CASSVLLSTDTQYF.

The gene calls are TRBV5-8 and TRBJ1-2; a weak D match, TRBD1 (6 bases). The germline gives CDR1 SGHTS, CDR2 YDEGEE. This CDR3 comprises 12 residues. V was shortened by 4 bases and J by 6 bases, with 10 bases between the two germline ends. CDR3 sequence reads: CASSHGTNGYTF. The CDR3 nucleotides read TGTGCCAGCAGCCACGGGACAAATGGCTACACCTTC.

This clone occurred a few times. The genes are TRBV10-1 and TRBJ1-5; D is unresolved. CDR3 length equals 13 residues. The V and J ends lost 7 bases and 9 bases respectively, with 16 bases between them. Per germline, CDR1 WNHNN and CDR2 SYGVQD (reference sequence). Written as DNA, the CDR3 is TGCGCCAGCATGATTGGGCCGGCGGCGCCCCAGCATTTT. This translates into CASMIGPAAPQHF.

The gene calls are TRBV5-4 and TRBJ1-3; weak D call: TRBD1 (5 bases). The CDR3 is made up of 16 amino acids. V was clipped by 2 bases and J by 4 bases, with 16 bases between them. In germline, CDR1 is SGHNT, CDR2 YYREEE (reference sequence). In nucleotides, the CDR3 is TGTGCCAGCAGCTTCAACCCAGGGACCGGAGGAAACACCATATATTTT. Translated, it gives CASSFNPGTGGNTIYF.

This chain connects TRBV5-1 to TRBJ1-5, with D perhaps TRBD1 (6 bases). V lost 4 bases to trimming and J lost 6 bases, with 14 bases between them. The CDR3 has 14 amino acids. CDR1 and CDR2 from the germline V gene are SGHRS and YFSETQ. The CDR3 DNA reads TGCGCCAGCAGCCGCGAACCCAGGGGTCAGCCCCAGCATTTT. Its translation is CASSREPRGQPQHF.

The chain is built from TRBV4-1 and TRBJ2-3, with 7 bases that match TRBD1. Germline CDR1 is MGHRA and CDR2 is YSYEKL. The CDR3 has 16 residues. With 0 bases clipped from V and 3 bases from J, the junction kept 6 bases outside the gene matches. For the CDR3, the DNA is TGCGCCAGCAGCCAAGATACGGCAGGGGGTACAGATACGCAGTATTTT. Translation gives CASSQDTAGGTDTQYF.

The chain couples TRBV6-5 to TRBJ1-1; maybe TRBD1 (6 bases). CDR1 is MNHEY and CDR2 is SVGAGI in the germline V gene. This CDR3 has 14 residues. With 7 bases removed from V and 1 base from J, the gap between germline ends came to 13 bases. The DNA of the CDR3 is TGTGCCAGCAAGGGGCAGGGACAGAACACTGAAGCTTTCTTT. Translating gives CASKGQGQNTEAFF.

Here the CDR3 DNA reads TGTGCCAGCTCACCTGTCAGGGTAGAAACTGAAGCTTTCTTT. Translation: CASSPVRVETEAFF. The rearrangement joins TRBV18 to TRBJ1-1; D perhaps matches TRBD1 (5 bases). The CDR3 has 14 residues. The V and J ends lost 3 bases and 5 bases respectively, with 13 bases between them. Germline V lookup: CDR1 KGHSH, CDR2 LQKENI.